This TCR beta chain was sequenced during a study of T-cell memory formation after mild COVID-19. Study-level results: The study detected some responding clones in pre-infection memory, suggesting cross-reactive memory joined. Among contracting clones, CD4+ were mainly CM/EM and CD8+ enriched in EMRA. Later expanders leaned toward CD4+, whereas clones contracting from day 15 to 85 were balanced CD4/CD8.

TCRdb redid the calling of the 5' RACE reads with MiXCR, one entry per CDR3 protein. The sample lists 110,000 or so distinct CDR3 sequences, 15% to 20% occurring once. This CDR3 is 15 amino acids long. In germline, CDR1 is SGHAT, CDR2 FQNNGV. Trimming removed 1 base from V and 5 bases from J, with 14 bases in between. As regards this clonotype: The antigen is undetermined.

The chain links TRBV11-2 to TRBJ2-5, with D uncertain. The receptor was derived from a man between 18 and 35 years old who had mild COVID-19 (a few samples of this study predate the infection). Cell type and time point are not known. Sequencing was carried out using PBMCs or a T cell subset sorted from them (not recorded which). The CDR3 here is CASSLVVASRETQYF. CDR3 sequence (DNA): TGTGCCAGCAGCTTAGTAGTGGCTAGTCGGGAGACCCAGTACTTC.